One sample yielded the 30 T cell receptor beta chains listed below, sequenced in a study of blood T cell repertoires in COVID-19. TCRdb's copy holds only in-frame clones and misses some; the assay was immunoSEQ multiplex PCR. Among just over 150,000 clones listed, about nine tenths were seen once. The material sequenced was peripheral blood. The receptors were gathered from a woman between 65 and 79 years old with acute or convalescent COVID-19.

The chain couples TRBV28 to TRBJ1-5, with TRBD1 identical over 9 bases. The CDR3 covers 16 residues. V dropped 4 bases and J dropped 3; count of bases not matched to a gene: 7. Germline CDR1 reads MDHEN; CDR2 reads SYDVKM. The DNA for the CDR3 is TGTGCCAGCAGTTCTCACGACAGGGGGAACAATCAGCCCCAGCATTTT. It codes for CASSSHDRGNNQPQHF.

The rearrangement links TRBV7-8 to TRBJ2-1, with 8 bases aligning to TRBD2. Germline assignment: CDR1 SGHVS and CDR2 FQNEAQ. The length of the CDR3 is 16 residues. V shed 4 bases and J 2 bases; nucleotides not matched to a gene: 7. The CDR3 DNA is TGTGCCAGCAGCTCCGCGAGGACTAGCACCTACAATGAGCAGTTCTTC. Its translation is CASSSARTSTYNEQFF.

CDR3 sequence (DNA): TGTGCCAGCAGCTGGGGGGGGGATTTGCCCCAGCATTTT. Amino acids: CASSWGGDLPQHF. This chain links TRBV9 with TRBJ1-5; D might be TRBD1 (5 bases). Trimming stripped 4 bases from V and 9 bases from J, with 14 bases between. Germline values: CDR1 SGDLS, CDR2 YYNGEE. This CDR3 is built from 13 residues.

The chain couples TRBV19 to TRBJ1-1; no definite D call. The germline V gene has CDR1 LNHDA and CDR2 SQIVND (reference sequence). This CDR3 is 13 amino acids long. Trimming left V 6 bases short and J 5 bases short, with 13 bases between. CDR3 protein: CASRVQVLTEAFF. The CDR3, as DNA: TGTGCCAGTAGGGTTCAGGTGTTGACTGAAGCTTTCTTT.

The genes are TRBV7-9 and TRBJ2-7; 9 nucleotides agree with TRBD2. The germline V gene encodes CDR1 SEHNR and CDR2 FQNEAQ (reference sequence). V dropped 4 bases and J dropped 0; count of bases not matched to a gene: 4. The CDR3 extends over 15 amino acids. The CDR3 loop is CASSSPSGASYEQYF. The CDR3 DNA reads TGTGCCAGCAGCTCCCCTAGCGGGGCCTCCTACGAGCAGTACTTC.

The rearrangement links TRBV5-6 to TRBJ1-6; 8 bases match TRBD1. The V segment lost 2 bases and the J segment 7 bases; nucleotides outside the gene matches: 11. The CDR3 spans 17 residues. Germline assignment: CDR1 SGHDT and CDR2 YYEEEE. The CDR3 DNA is TGTGCCAGCAGCTTTACCTTACAGGGGGTCGGCAATTCACCCCTCCACTTT. This encodes CASSFTLQGVGNSPLHF.

V is TRBV10-3 and J is TRBJ2-5, with D possibly matching TRBD2 (6 bases). The germline V gene encodes CDR1 ENHRY and CDR2 SYGVKD. With 2 bases removed from V and 2 bases from J, the gap between germline ends came to 9 bases. The CDR3 is made up of 14 amino acids. CDR3 DNA sequence: TGTGCCATCAGTGAGATGGCGGGGCAAGAGACCCAGTACTTC. It specifies CAISEMAGQETQYF.

The chain links TRBV10-2 to TRBJ2-7; 9 nucleotides match TRBD1. J lost 7 bases, V lost 4 bases, and 11 bases had no gene match. The length of the CDR3 is 15 residues. CDR1 WSHSY and CDR2 SAAADI come from the germline V gene. CDR3: CASSGGRTGAKEQYF. In DNA form, the CDR3 reads TGCGCCAGCAGTGGGGGTAGGACAGGGGCGAAAGAGCAGTACTTC.

The genes are TRBV9 and TRBJ1-6; D perhaps matches TRBD1 (6 bases). The germline CDR1 and CDR2 sequences are SGDLS and YYNGEE. CDR3 length equals 15 residues. V lost 3 bases and J lost 9, with 16 bases in between. CDR3 DNA: TGTGCCAGCAGCGCGCTTCAGGGGAGTAGTTCACCCCTCCACTTT. It is translated as CASSALQGSSSPLHF.

This chain connects TRBV19 to TRBJ1-1; 10 bases are a match to TRBD1. Germline lookup yields CDR1 LNHDA and CDR2 SQIVND (reference sequence). V gave up 1 base and J gave up 0 bases; unmatched junction bases: 5. This CDR3 is 17 amino acids long. The CDR3 loop reads CASSIGRTGGVNTEAFF. As DNA, the CDR3 is TGTGCCAGTAGTATAGGGAGGACAGGGGGTGTGAACACTGAAGCTTTCTTT. Variable domain in full (rest from reference TRBV19 and TRBJ1-1): DGGITQSPKYLFRKEGQNVTLSCEQNLNHDAMYWYRQDPGQGLRLIYYSQIVNDFQKGDIAEGYSVSREKKESFPLTVTSAQKNPTAFYLCASSIGRTGGVNTEAFFGQGTRLTVV.

The CDR3 region is CASSFAGGRYNEQFF. CDR3 DNA sequence: TGTGCCAGCAGCTTCGCGGGGGGGAGATACAATGAGCAGTTCTTC. The gene calls are TRBV7-9 and TRBJ2-1; 9 positions agree with TRBD2. This CDR3 is built from 15 residues. Losses at the gene ends were 3 bases for V and 4 bases for J; bases not matched to a gene: 4. Germline lookup yields CDR1 SEHNR and CDR2 FQNEAQ (reference sequence).

The chain couples TRBV11-2 to TRBJ1-6; D not certain. V lost 3 bases to trimming and J lost 0 bases, with 12 bases between them. CDR1 and CDR2 from the germline V gene are SGHAT and FQNNGV. This CDR3 comprises 17 residues. This chain's CDR3 is CASSLKPLSSYNSPLHF. The CDR3 DNA reads TGTGCCAGCAGCTTGAAACCGTTGAGCTCCTATAATTCACCCCTCCACTTT.

This clone appeared a few times. The chain employs TRBV2 and TRBJ1-6; D unresolved. This CDR3 has 13 amino acids. CDR1 and CDR2 from the germline V gene are SNHLY and FYNNEI. Between the trimmed V and J ends, which lost 8 bases and 4 bases, there was a span of 9 bases. The CDR3 sequence is CASERTYNSPLHF. The CDR3 DNA follows: TGTGCCAGCGAAAGGACTTATAATTCACCCCTCCACTTT.

Here the CDR3 reads CAWSVSMNTEAFF. Here the CDR3 DNA reads TGTGCCTGGAGTGTTTCTATGAACACTGAAGCTTTCTTT. This sequence joins TRBV30 and TRBJ1-1, with no clear D. Germline-derived CDR1 and CDR2 are GTSNPN and SVGIG (reference sequence). V lost 0 bases and J 0 bases, leaving 5 bases between the germline ends. The CDR3 runs 13 residues.

V usage is TRBV2 and J usage is TRBJ1-1; 10 bases align to TRBD1. With V trimmed by 7 bases and J by 5 bases, 7 bases remained unmatched. This CDR3 is built from 14 residues. In germline, CDR1 is SNHLY, CDR2 FYNNEI. The CDR3 protein is CASTWTGGGTEAFF. CDR3 nucleotides: TGTGCCAGCACATGGACAGGGGGAGGGACTGAAGCTTTCTTT.

The chain joins TRBV2 to TRBJ1-4; 11 nucleotides match TRBD1. J gave up 7 bases and V 7 bases, and 11 bases lay outside the gene matches. Germline lookup yields CDR1 SNHLY and CDR2 FYNNEI. CDR3 length: 16 residues. CDR3 sequence: CASTGTGGRVGEKLFF. CDR3 DNA sequence: TGTGCCAGCACGGGGACAGGGGGGCGCGTGGGTGAAAAACTGTTTTTT.

The chain uses TRBV19 and TRBJ1-4; the D gene is possibly TRBD1 (5 bases). The CDR3 covers 15 residues. V lost 1 base and J lost 8, with 14 bases in between. Germline V lookup: CDR1 LNHDA, CDR2 SQIVND (reference sequence). CDR3 coding DNA: TGTGCCAGTAGTATAGTCAGGAATCGGGGGGAAAAACTGTTTTTT. Amino acid sequence: CASSIVRNRGEKLFF.

The chain joins TRBV27 to TRBJ1-1; 7 positions agree with TRBD1. This CDR3 is 15 amino acids long. Germline V gene lookup returns CDR1 MNHEY and CDR2 SMNVEV (reference sequence). J was trimmed by 0 bases and V by 4 bases; bases with no gene match: 5. The CDR3 nucleotides are TGTGCCAGCAGTTCGGGACAGATTTTGAACACTGAAGCTTTCTTT. Its protein is CASSSGQILNTEAFF.

The chain combines TRBV2 with TRBJ2-7; TRBD1 agrees at 7 bases. The length of the CDR3 is 12 residues. Per the germline V gene, CDR1 is SNHLY and CDR2 is FYNNEI. The V gene end was trimmed by 7 bases and the J gene end by 5 bases; junction bases not matched to a gene: 5. The CDR3 region is CASTRQGDEQYF. CDR3 nucleotides: TGTGCCAGCACCCGACAGGGTGACGAGCAGTACTTC.

This clone was counted a single time. The chain carries TRBV19 and TRBJ1-2, with 7 bases identical to TRBD1. The CDR3 is made up of 15 amino acids. The V gene end was trimmed by 6 bases and the J gene end by 4 bases; junction bases not matched to a gene: 11. Germline V gene data show CDR1 as LNHDA and CDR2 as SQIVND (reference sequence). CDR3 nucleotides: TGTGCCAGTAGCAGGGGGTCAGGTCCCCCCTATGGCTACACCTTC. This translates into CASSRGSGPPYGYTF.

The CDR3 region has the DNA TGTGCCAGCTCACCACTGGACAGGACCTCTGGAAACACCATATATTTT. Its translation: CASSPLDRTSGNTIYF. The chain joins TRBV18 to TRBJ1-3; TRBD1 matches 7 bases. Germline CDR1 KGHSH, CDR2 LQKENI. With V trimmed by 1 base and J by 0 bases, 3 bases remained unmatched. The CDR3 has 16 residues.

V usage is TRBV28 and J usage is TRBJ1-1; D is undetermined. Germline V gene lookup returns CDR1 MDHEN and CDR2 SYDVKM. The CDR3 covers 12 residues. V gave up 4 bases and J gave up 8 bases, with 11 bases separating them. The CDR3 is CASSSGSREAFF. CDR3 sequence (DNA): TGTGCCAGCAGTTCCGGATCGCGGGAAGCTTTCTTT. The variable domain in full, completed from reference TRBV28 and TRBJ1-1, reads DVKVTQSSRYLVKRTGEKVFLECVQDMDHENMFWYRQDPGLGLRLIYFSYDVKMKEKGDIPEGYSVSREKKERFSLILESASTNQTSMYLCASSSGSREAFFGQGTRLTVV.

V usage is TRBV7-3 and J usage is TRBJ1-6; D remains unclear. Looked up from germline, CDR1 is SGHTA and CDR2 is FQGTGA. With 2 bases removed from V and 6 bases from J, the gap between germline ends came to 8 bases. The CDR3 length is 14 residues. In nucleotides, the CDR3 is TGTGCCAGCAGCTTAGGTGGCAGTAATTCACCCCTCCACTTT. Translated, it gives CASSLGGSNSPLHF.

J is TRBJ1-2 and V is TRBV3-1 (or the pseudogene TRBV3-2), with TRBD1 matching 11 bases. V shed 0 bases and J 11 bases; nucleotides not matched to a gene: 8. This CDR3 is built from 15 residues. The germline CDR1 and CDR2 sequences are LGHDT and YNNKEL (reference sequence). The CDR3 protein is CASSQERDRGGQYTF. In DNA, the CDR3 is TGTGCCAGCAGCCAAGAAAGGGACAGGGGGGGCCAGTACACCTTC.

The V and J genes are TRBV11-2 and TRBJ1-1; D ambiguous. V was trimmed by 4 bases and J by 4 bases, leaving 4 bases between them. Germline CDR1 SGHAT, CDR2 FQNNGV. CDR3 length: 11 residues. CDR3 bases: TGTGCCAGCAGCTCGGGCACTGAAGCTTTCTTT. Translating gives CASSSGTEAFF.

The genes are TRBV3-1 (or the pseudogene TRBV3-2) and TRBJ1-3, with TRBD1 as a possible D gene (5 bases). CDR3 length equals 15 residues. The V and J ends lost 0 bases and 0 bases respectively, with 6 bases between them. Per the germline V gene, CDR1 is LGHDT and CDR2 is YNNKEL (reference sequence). CDR3: CASSQDRDSGNTIYF. CDR3 nucleotides: TGTGCCAGCAGCCAAGACAGGGACTCTGGAAACACCATATATTTT.

The chain carries TRBV19 and TRBJ1-6; no firm D call. This CDR3 is 16 amino acids long. V lost 1 base and J lost 10, with 17 bases in between. The germline CDR1 and CDR2 sequences are LNHDA and SQIVND (reference sequence). CDR3 DNA sequence: TGTGCCAGTAGTATAGGGCAGGCCCTCCTTCGGTCACCCCTCCACTTT. Protein sequence: CASSIGQALLRSPLHF.

The V and J genes are TRBV6-2 or TRBV6-3 and TRBJ1-1; D is possibly TRBD1 (5 bases). V was pared by 6 bases and J by 2 bases, with 16 bases between. Per germline, CDR1 MNHEY and CDR2 SVGEGT. The CDR3 consists of 15 residues. The CDR3 sequence: CASSAPQGLNTEAFF. The CDR3 nucleotides are TGTGCCAGCAGCGCCCCGCAGGGACTAAACACTGAAGCTTTCTTT.

The chain combines TRBV10-1 with TRBJ2-3; the match to TRBD2 covers 9 bases. The CDR3 totals 23 residues. CDR1 is WNHNN, CDR2 SYGVQD, per germline (reference sequence). The ends lost 2 bases at V and 0 bases at J; junction bases unmatched: 24. The CDR3 DNA reads as TGCGCCAGCAGTGAGGCGGATACCCCGACTAGCGGAAATTATCGTTCTAGCACAGATACGCAGTATTTT. Its translation: CASSEADTPTSGNYRSSTDTQYF.

This clone was found once. This chain connects TRBV5-4 to TRBJ2-3; 10 bases are shared with TRBD2. Germline trimming cut 4 bases from V and 1 base from J; bases unmatched to any gene: 12. This CDR3 is built from 18 residues. Germline CDR1 is SGHNT and CDR2 is YYREEE (reference sequence). CDR3 region: CASSRAITGTSGTDTQYF. In nucleotides, the CDR3 is TGTGCCAGCAGCCGAGCCATTACCGGGACTAGCGGCACAGATACGCAGTATTTT.